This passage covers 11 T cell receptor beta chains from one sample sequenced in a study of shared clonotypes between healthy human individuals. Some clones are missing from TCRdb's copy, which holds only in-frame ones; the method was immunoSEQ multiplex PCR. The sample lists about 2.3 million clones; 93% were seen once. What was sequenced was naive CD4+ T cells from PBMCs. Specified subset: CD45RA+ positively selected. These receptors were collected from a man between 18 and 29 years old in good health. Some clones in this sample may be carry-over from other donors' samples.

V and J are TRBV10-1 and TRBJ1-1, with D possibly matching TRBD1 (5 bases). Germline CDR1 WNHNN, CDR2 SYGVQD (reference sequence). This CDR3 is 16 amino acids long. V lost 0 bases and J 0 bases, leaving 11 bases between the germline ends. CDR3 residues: CASSESARGLNTEAFF. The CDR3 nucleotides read TGCGCCAGCAGTGAGTCCGCTAGGGGCTTGAACACTGAAGCTTTCTTT.

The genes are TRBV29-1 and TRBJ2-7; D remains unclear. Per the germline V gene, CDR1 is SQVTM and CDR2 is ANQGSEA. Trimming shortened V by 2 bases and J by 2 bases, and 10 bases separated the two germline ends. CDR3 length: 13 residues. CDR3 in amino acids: CSVETARTYEQYF. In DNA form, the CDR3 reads TGCAGCGTTGAAACAGCCAGGACCTACGAGCAGTACTTC.

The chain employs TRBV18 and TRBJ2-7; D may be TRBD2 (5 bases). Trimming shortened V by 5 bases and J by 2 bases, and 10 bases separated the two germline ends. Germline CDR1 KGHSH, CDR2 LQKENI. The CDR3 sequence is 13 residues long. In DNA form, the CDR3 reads TGTGCCAGCTCAGAGGGCAGCCCCTACGAGCAGTACTTC. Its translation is CASSEGSPYEQYF. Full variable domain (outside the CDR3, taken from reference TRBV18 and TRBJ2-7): NAGVMQNPRHLVRRRGQEARLRCSPMKGHSHVYWYRQLPEEGLKFMVYLQKENIIDESGMPKERFSAEFPKEGPSILRIQQVVRGDSAAYFCASSEGSPYEQYFGPGTRLTVT.

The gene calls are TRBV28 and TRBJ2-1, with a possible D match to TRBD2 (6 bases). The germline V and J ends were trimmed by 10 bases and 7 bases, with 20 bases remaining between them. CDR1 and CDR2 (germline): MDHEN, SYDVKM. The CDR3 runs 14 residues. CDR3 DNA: TGTGCCACTCACCGGACCAGGGCGGGGAATGAGCAGTTCTTC. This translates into CATHRTRAGNEQFF.

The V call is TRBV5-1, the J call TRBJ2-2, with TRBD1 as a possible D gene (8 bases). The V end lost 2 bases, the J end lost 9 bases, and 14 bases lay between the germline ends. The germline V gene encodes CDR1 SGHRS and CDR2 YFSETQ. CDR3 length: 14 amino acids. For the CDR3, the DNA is TGCGCCAGCAGCTTCGACAGGGGAGGGCGGGAGCTGTTTTTT. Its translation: CASSFDRGGRELFF.

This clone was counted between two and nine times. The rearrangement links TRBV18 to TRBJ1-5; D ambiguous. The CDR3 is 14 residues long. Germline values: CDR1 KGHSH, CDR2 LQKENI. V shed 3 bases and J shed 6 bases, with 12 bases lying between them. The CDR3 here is CASSPLVGSQPQHF. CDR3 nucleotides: TGTGCCAGCTCACCGCTGGTGGGTAGTCAGCCCCAGCATTTT.

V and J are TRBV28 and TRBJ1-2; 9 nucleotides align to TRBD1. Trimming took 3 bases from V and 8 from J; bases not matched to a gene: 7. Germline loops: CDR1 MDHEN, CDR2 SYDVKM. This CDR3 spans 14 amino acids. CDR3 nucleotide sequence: TGTGCCAGCAGTTTTGGGGACAGGGCTCGAGGCTACACCTTC. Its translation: CASSFGDRARGYTF.

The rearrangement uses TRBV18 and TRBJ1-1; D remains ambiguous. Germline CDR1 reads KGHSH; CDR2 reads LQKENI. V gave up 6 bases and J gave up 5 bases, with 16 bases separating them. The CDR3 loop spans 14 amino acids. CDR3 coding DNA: TGTGCCAGCTCGTCGGGCCAGCGAGGGACTGAAGCTTTCTTT. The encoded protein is CASSSGQRGTEAFF.

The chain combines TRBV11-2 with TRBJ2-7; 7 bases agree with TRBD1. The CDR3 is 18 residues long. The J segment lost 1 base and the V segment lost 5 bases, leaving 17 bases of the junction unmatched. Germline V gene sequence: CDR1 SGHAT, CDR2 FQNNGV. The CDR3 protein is CASSPPRDRITWSYEQYF. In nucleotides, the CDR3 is TGTGCCAGCAGCCCCCCACGGGACAGAATTACCTGGTCCTACGAGCAGTACTTC.

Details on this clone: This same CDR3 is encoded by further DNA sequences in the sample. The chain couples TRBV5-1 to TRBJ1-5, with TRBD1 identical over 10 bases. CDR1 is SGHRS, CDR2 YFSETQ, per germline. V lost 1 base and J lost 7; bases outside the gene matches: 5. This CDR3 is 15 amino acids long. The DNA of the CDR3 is TGCGCCAGCAGCTTGATCGGGGACAGGGGCCAGCCCCAGCATTTT. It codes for CASSLIGDRGQPQHF.

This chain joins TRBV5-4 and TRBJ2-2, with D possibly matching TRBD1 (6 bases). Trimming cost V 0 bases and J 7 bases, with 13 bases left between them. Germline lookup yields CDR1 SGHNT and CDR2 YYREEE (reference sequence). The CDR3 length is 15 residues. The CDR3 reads CASSLDGPRGGELFF. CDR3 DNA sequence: TGTGCCAGCAGCTTGGACGGACCCAGGGGCGGGGAGCTGTTTTTT.